The text below deals with one T cell receptor (beta chain). The data belong to a study of blood T cell repertoires in COVID-19. The CDR3 loop spans 13 amino acids. The V gene end was trimmed by 5 bases and the J gene end by 5 bases; junction bases not matched to a gene: 6. CDR1 and CDR2 (germline): MNHEY, SVGAGI. As handled by the study authors: Quantification of nucleated cells was approximated via reference gene primer amplification. The assay was immunoSEQ multiplex PCR, and TCRdb's table has in-frame clones only and misses some. That table gives V, J and clone size, and the DNA gave D and trimming. The sample lists about 230,000 clones; roughly 85% were seen once.

This sequence originates from a man aged 45-65 years with COVID-19, enrolled during active disease. J is TRBJ2-7 and V is TRBV6-5; 7 nucleotides agree with TRBD1. Sequenced: peripheral blood. The CDR3 DNA is TGTGCCAGCAGTCTACGACAGGGCGACGAGCAGTACTTC. Protein product: CASSLRQGDEQYF.